This TCR beta chain comes out of a study of blood T cell repertoires in COVID-19 (dated by TCRdb to the early 2020s). With regard to the full study: The collaborator samples originated in the United States, Italy and Spain and spanned the acute and convalescent phases of COVID-19. The prospective study material was composed of cDNA or gDNA derived from T cells, B-cell-depleted T cells, or PBMCs. The dataset comprised deeply sampled blood TCRbeta repertoires from subjects exposed to, actively infected with, or recovered from COVID-19. The repertoires were released in a freely available public database intended as a resource for research on the immune response to SARS-CoV-2. The samples were drawn from the first 160 participants of the ongoing ImmuneRACE study and from 1,254 subjects provided by 6 global collaborators. The sample metadata nearly always contained a de-identified subject ID, COVID-19 status, age in years and sex. Where available, HLA class I and class II types were taken from metadata supplied by the sample provider and were not determined by assay-based typing.

The germline V end is reduced by 5 bases and the J end by 5 bases; junction bases left unmatched: 7. Via the germline V gene, CDR1 is MGHRA and CDR2 YSYEKL. The CDR3 spans 14 residues, from the cysteine through the phenylalanine. Only the CDR3 part of the read is kept: 42 bases, read in frame from the first base. Collaborating institutions collected whole blood in K2EDTA tubes following their own protocols. For TCRbeta analysis, collaborator samples were shipped as frozen whole blood, as isolated PBMCs, or as DNA extracted from either sample type. TCRbeta CDR3 regions were amplified from genomic DNA by means of the immunoSEQ Assay, a bias-controlled multiplex PCR. The paper's processing steps were these. The number of nucleated cells in each sample was estimated by amplification of reference gene primers within the assay. To quantify the absolute abundance of each unique TCRbeta CDR3 rearrangement, sequence reads were collapsed and filtered. For each sample, productive Simpson clonality was calculated by taking the square root of Simpson's diversity index across productive rearrangements. This is the immuneACCESS table as TCRdb keeps it, with only in-frame sequences that have V and J called. A part of the clones is gone; compared with another copy, unresolved V genes explain less than half, and the rest is unexplained. V, J and clone size reflect that table, while D and trimming were determined from the DNA. This sample has 200,000 to 250,000 clones in its table, and roughly 84% of those were observed once. The ten biggest clones cover roughly 2.4% of the sample.

Summary of the overall study and its limitations: The amount of clinical and demographic metadata varied by source and participant and was provided uncurated.

Taking its sample share into account, this clone is medium-sized (0.01 to 0.1%). What antigen it recognizes has not been identified. No base qualities exist here, and no much larger clone lies one base off it. This clonotype was obtained from a woman in her sixties with acute or convalescent COVID-19. The rearranged segments are TRBV4-1 and TRBJ2-7; 9 junctional bases match TRBD1. Sequenced: peripheral blood. In nucleotide form, the sequence is TGCGCCAGCAGCTGGGGACAGGGCATGCACGAGCAGTACTTC. This gives the protein CASSWGQGMHEQYF.